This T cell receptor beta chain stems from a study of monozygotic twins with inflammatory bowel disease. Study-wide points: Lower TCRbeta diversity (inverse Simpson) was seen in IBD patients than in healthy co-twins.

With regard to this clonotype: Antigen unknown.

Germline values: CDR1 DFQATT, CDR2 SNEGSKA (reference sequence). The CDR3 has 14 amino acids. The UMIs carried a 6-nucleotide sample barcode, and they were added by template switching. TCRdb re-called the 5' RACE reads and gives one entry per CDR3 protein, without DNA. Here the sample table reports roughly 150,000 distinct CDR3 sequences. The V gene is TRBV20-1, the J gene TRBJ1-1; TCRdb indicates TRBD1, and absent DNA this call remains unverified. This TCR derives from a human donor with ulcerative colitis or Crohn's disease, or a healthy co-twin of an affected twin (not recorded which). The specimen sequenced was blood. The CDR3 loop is CSARTEGGVTEAFF.